Listed here is a single T cell receptor beta chain. The record originates from a study of blood T cell repertoires in COVID-19. Looking at the study overall: The samples span acute and convalescent COVID-19 from the United States, Italy and Spain. Sources were T cells, B-cell-depleted T cells, or PBMCs; the material itself was cDNA or gDNA.

As processed by the authors: Researchers report that nucleated cell counts were estimated from reference gene primer amplification. This table comes from immunoSEQ multiplex PCR, and its TCRdb copy is limited to in-frame clones, with some not included. That table supplies the V and J calls and clone size; D and trimming were determined from the DNA. Of roughly 140,000 clones in the sample, 88% were seen once. Trimming removed 0 bases from V and 0 bases from J, with 5 bases in between. Germline V gene lookup returns CDR1 SQVTM and CDR2 ANQGSEA. The CDR3 runs to 13 residues. The sequence was collected from a woman in her 50s with acute or convalescent COVID-19. The sequencing input was peripheral blood. The chain carries TRBV29-1 and TRBJ1-1; D is uncertain. CDR3 loop: CSVEDQMNTEAFF. The CDR3 DNA follows: TGCAGCGTTGAAGACCAGATGAACACTGAAGCTTTCTTT.